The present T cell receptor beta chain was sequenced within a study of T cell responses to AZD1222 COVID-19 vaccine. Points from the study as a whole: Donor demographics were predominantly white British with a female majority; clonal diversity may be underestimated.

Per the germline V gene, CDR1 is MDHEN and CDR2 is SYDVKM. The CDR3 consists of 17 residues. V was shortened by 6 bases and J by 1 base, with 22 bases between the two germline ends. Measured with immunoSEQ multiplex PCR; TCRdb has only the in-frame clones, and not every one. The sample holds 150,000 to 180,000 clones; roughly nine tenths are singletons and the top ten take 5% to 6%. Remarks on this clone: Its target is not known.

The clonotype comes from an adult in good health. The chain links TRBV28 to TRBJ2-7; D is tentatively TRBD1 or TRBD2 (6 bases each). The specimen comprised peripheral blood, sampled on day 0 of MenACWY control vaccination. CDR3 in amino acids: CASSPNRWGADSYEQYV. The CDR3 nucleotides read TGTGCCAGCAGCCCTAATCGGTGGGGGGCCGATTCCTACGAGCAGTACGTC.